These 29 T cell receptor beta chains originate from one sample sequenced in a study of blood T cell repertoires in COVID-19. The data were produced by immunoSEQ multiplex PCR, yet TCRdb's version contains in-frame clones alone and is incomplete. The sample includes 85,000 to 95,000 clones, around 80% of them seen just once. Sequencing was done on a sample of peripheral blood. Receptor source: a man aged 65-85 years with acute or convalescent COVID-19.

There are a few counts of this clone. The chain links TRBV28 to TRBJ1-1, with a possible D match to TRBD1 (6 bases). V was cut by 5 bases and J by 8 bases, with 12 bases left in between. Germline V gene data show CDR1 as MDHEN and CDR2 as SYDVKM. This CDR3 region has 12 residues. This CDR3 reads CASSLLQGEAFF. The CDR3 DNA reads as TGTGCCAGCAGTCTCTTACAGGGCGAAGCTTTCTTT.

The rearrangement uses TRBV5-6 and TRBJ2-3; a weak D match, TRBD2 (5 bases). The CDR3 runs to 13 residues. Trimming removed 0 bases from V and 4 bases from J, with 6 bases in between. Germline V CDR1 and CDR2: SGHDT, YYEEEE. Here the CDR3 reads CASSLAAADTQYF. CDR3 DNA sequence: TGTGCCAGCAGCTTGGCAGCGGCAGATACGCAGTATTTT.

The V gene is TRBV5-4, the J gene TRBJ1-6; 12 nucleotides line up with TRBD1. The CDR3 totals 16 residues. Germline loops: CDR1 SGHNT, CDR2 YYREEE (reference sequence). Trimming took 9 bases from V and 7 from J; bases not matched to a gene: 11. CDR3 sequence: CATGTGGGRGNSPLHF. The CDR3, as DNA: TGTGCCACCGGGACAGGGGGCGGGAGGGGGAATTCACCCCTCCACTTT. The full variable domain, its missing parts supplied by reference TRBV5-4 and TRBJ1-6, is ETGVTQSPTHLIKTRGQQVTLRCSSQSGHNTVSWYQQALGQGPQFIFQYYREEENGRGNFPPRFSGLQFPNYSSELNVNALELDDSALYLCATGTGGGRGNSPLHFGNGTRLTVT.

This clone occurred a few times. The genes are TRBV11-2 and TRBJ1-4; TRBD1 is a possible D gene (5 bases). The germline V gene has CDR1 SGHAT and CDR2 FQNNGV. The CDR3 extends over 15 amino acids. Trimming stripped 5 bases from V and 1 base from J, with 11 bases between. CDR3 region: CASSPRDGTNEKLFF. The CDR3 DNA follows: TGTGCCAGCAGCCCGCGGGACGGAACTAATGAAAAACTGTTTTTT.

CDR3 nucleotides: TGTGCCAGCACCTCCGGGACAGGGGTACCCGGGGAGCTGTTTTTT. It translates to CASTSGTGVPGELFF. This rearrangement joins TRBV7-3 to TRBJ2-2, with TRBD1 identical over 10 bases. With 7 bases clipped from V and 6 bases from J, the junction kept 8 bases outside the gene matches. CDR3 length: 15 residues. Germline CDR1 and CDR2: SGHTA and FQGTGA.

The rearrangement links TRBV5-1 to TRBJ2-5; possible D gene TRBD1, 6 bases. Trimming took off 1 base at V and 4 bases at J, with 11 bases between the two ends. Germline V lookup: CDR1 SGHRS, CDR2 YFSETQ. This CDR3 contains 14 residues. The DNA for the CDR3 is TGCGCCAGCAGCTTGAGAGGGGGAGTAGAGACCCAGTACTTC. Translated, it gives CASSLRGGVETQYF.

The chain links TRBV24-1 to TRBJ2-1, with 15 bases identical to TRBD2. The CDR3 is 20 residues long. Per germline, CDR1 KGHDR and CDR2 SFDVKD. Unmatched junction bases numbered 9, after V lost 4 bases and J lost 0 bases. The CDR3 spells CATSDRRTSGGESSYNEQFF. DNA of the CDR3: TGTGCCACCAGTGACCGACGGACTAGCGGGGGGGAAAGCTCCTACAATGAGCAGTTCTTC.

This sequence joins TRBV6-6 and TRBJ2-1; TRBD2 aligns across 9 bases. Trimming cost V 2 bases and J 7 bases; bases outside gene matches: 6. The CDR3 runs to 15 residues. Germline V gene data show CDR1 as MNHNY and CDR2 as SVGAGI (reference sequence). The CDR3 protein is CASSYVASGTNEQFF. CDR3 sequence (DNA): TGTGCCAGCAGTTACGTGGCTAGCGGGACGAATGAGCAGTTCTTC.

This clone was seen just once. This chain connects TRBV5-4 to TRBJ1-1; 11 bases align to TRBD1. CDR1 is SGHNT and CDR2 is YYREEE in the germline V gene (reference sequence). V lost 0 bases to trimming and J lost 6 bases; unmatched junction nucleotides: 7. This CDR3 contains 16 residues. The CDR3 loop is CASSLAAGQGGAEAFF. The DNA for the CDR3 is TGTGCCAGCAGCTTGGCCGCGGGACAGGGGGGTGCTGAAGCTTTCTTT.

This chain uses TRBV5-4 with TRBJ2-7, with a weak D call TRBD1 (6 bases). The CDR3 has 14 amino acids. The ends were cut back, 2 bases at V and 6 bases at J, with 15 bases in the middle. CDR1 and CDR2 (germline): SGHNT, YYREEE (reference sequence). The CDR3 DNA is TGTGCCAGCAGCTTACAACAGGGTGGCGGCGAGCAGTACTTC. It translates to CASSLQQGGGEQYF.

V usage is TRBV30 and J usage is TRBJ1-2, with 8 bases identical to TRBD1. The germline gives CDR1 GTSNPN, CDR2 SVGIG (reference sequence). This CDR3 comprises 15 residues. V was pared by 3 bases and J by 3 bases, with 9 bases of the junction left unmatched. The CDR3 loop is CAWRIGQGGDYGYTF. The DNA for the CDR3 is TGTGCCTGGAGGATAGGACAGGGTGGCGACTATGGCTACACCTTC.

The chain uses TRBV3-1 (or the pseudogene TRBV3-2) and TRBJ2-2, with D unclear. V was cut by 5 bases and J by 1 base, with 17 bases left in between. Germline CDR1 LGHDT, CDR2 YNNKEL (reference sequence). The CDR3 runs 17 residues. The CDR3 nucleotides read TGTGCCAGCAGCTCGGAATCGGGTTCTGTGAACACCGGGGAGCTGTTTTTT. Translated, it gives CASSSESGSVNTGELFF.

The V and J genes are TRBV5-1 and TRBJ1-4, with D perhaps matching TRBD1 (5 bases). The V gene's germline CDR1 is SGHRS and CDR2 YFSETQ. Trimming left V 1 base short and J 6 bases short, with 16 bases between. CDR3 length: 16 residues. The CDR3 coding sequence is TGCGCCAGCAGCTTGAGGGGTCACGGGGGTGATGAAAAACTGTTTTTT. Protein product: CASSLRGHGGDEKLFF.

The V and J genes are TRBV14 and TRBJ1-3, with 9 bases matching TRBD1. CDR3 size: 15 residues. The ends lost 5 bases at V and 3 bases at J; junction bases unmatched: 5. CDR1 and CDR2 (germline): SGHDN, FVKESK. This CDR3 reads CASSKGQGFGNTIYF. CDR3 coding DNA: TGTGCCAGCAGCAAGGGACAGGGATTTGGAAACACCATATATTTT.

J is TRBJ1-2 and V is TRBV27, with 8 bases that match TRBD1. The V gene end was trimmed by 0 bases and the J gene end by 0 bases; junction bases not matched to a gene: 3. The CDR3 is 16 amino acids. CDR1 and CDR2 from the germline V gene are MNHEY and SMNVEV (reference sequence). The CDR3 here is CASSLSGQGSNYGYTF. The CDR3 DNA is TGTGCCAGCAGTTTATCAGGACAGGGTTCTAACTATGGCTACACCTTC.

The chain joins TRBV9 to TRBJ1-2; no clear D. Trimming cost V 3 bases and J 2 bases, with 14 bases left between them. CDR1 and CDR2 from the germline V gene are SGDLS and YYNGEE. The CDR3 spans 15 residues. The CDR3 reads CASSGPLRLNYGYTF. CDR3 DNA sequence: TGTGCCAGCAGCGGACCCCTGAGACTCAACTATGGCTACACCTTC.

This chain uses TRBV2 with TRBJ2-1; TRBD1 might be the D (6 bases). This CDR3 comprises 15 residues. The ends were cut back, 2 bases at V and 2 bases at J, with 10 bases in the middle. Per the germline V gene, CDR1 is SNHLY and CDR2 is FYNNEI. CDR3 region: CASSESRDTYNEQFF. DNA of the CDR3: TGTGCCAGCAGTGAAAGCAGGGACACCTACAATGAGCAGTTCTTC.

V and J are TRBV6-5 and TRBJ1-4; the match to TRBD1 covers 11 bases. The CDR3 has 13 residues. V was pared by 7 bases and J by 8 bases, with 3 bases of the junction left unmatched. Germline V gene data show CDR1 as MNHEY and CDR2 as SVGAGI. The CDR3 region is CASTDRGREKLFF. CDR3 DNA sequence: TGTGCCAGCACGGACAGGGGGCGCGAAAAACTGTTTTTT.

The chain carries TRBV5-1 and TRBJ2-2, with D possibly being TRBD1 (5 bases). The V end was cut by 6 bases, the J end by 2 bases, with 11 bases between. CDR1 is SGHRS, CDR2 YFSETQ, per germline. This CDR3 is 14 amino acids long. DNA for the CDR3: TGCGCCAGCATTCGTGACAGAAACACCGGGGAGCTGTTTTTT. Protein product: CASIRDRNTGELFF.

The chain employs TRBV7-8 and TRBJ1-5, with 7 nucleotides matching TRBD1. The CDR3 totals 16 residues. Germline V gene lookup returns CDR1 SGHVS and CDR2 FQNEAQ. J gave up 6 bases and V 1 base, and 9 bases lay outside the gene matches. For the CDR3, the DNA is TGTGCCAGCAGCTTAGGGGGGGACAGACGAGTTCAGCCCCAGCATTTT. This encodes CASSLGGDRRVQPQHF. The variable domain in full, with the rest retrieved from reference TRBV7-8 and TRBJ1-5, is GAGVSQSPRYKVAKRGQDVALRCDPISGHVSLFWYQQALGQGPEFLTYFQNEAQLDKSGLPSDRFFAERPEGSVSTLKIQRTQQEDSAVYLCASSLGGDRRVQPQHFGDGTRLSIL.

The rearrangement joins TRBV7-9 to TRBJ2-1; TRBD1 is a possible D gene (5 bases). Germline V gene lookup returns CDR1 SEHNR and CDR2 FQNEAQ (reference sequence). Trimming took 8 bases from V and 1 from J, leaving 9 bases between them. This CDR3 contains 13 residues. Written as DNA, the CDR3 is TGTGCCAGCCTCCAGGGTTCCTACAATGAGCAGTTCTTC. It codes for CASLQGSYNEQFF.

The chain combines TRBV27 with TRBJ1-2, with no clear D. The CDR3 extends over 13 amino acids. Germline V gene sequence: CDR1 MNHEY, CDR2 SMNVEV (reference sequence). Trimming shortened V by 2 bases and J by 4 bases, and 8 bases separated the two germline ends. The CDR3 protein is CASSLSVSYGYTF. DNA of the CDR3: TGTGCCAGCAGTTTAAGCGTTAGCTATGGCTACACCTTC.

The chain uses TRBV3-1 (or the pseudogene TRBV3-2) and TRBJ2-5; 16 positions match TRBD2. The germline V gene encodes CDR1 LGHDT and CDR2 YNNKEL (reference sequence). The J segment lost 1 base and the V segment lost 4 bases, leaving 6 bases of the junction unmatched. CDR3 length equals 18 residues. The CDR3 region is CASSPGLAGGPVQETQYF. The CDR3 nucleotides read TGTGCCAGCAGCCCGGGACTAGCGGGGGGGCCGGTCCAAGAGACCCAGTACTTC.

The chain combines TRBV6-6 with TRBJ1-4; a possible D gene is TRBD1 (6 bases). The CDR3 runs to 13 residues. Looked up from germline, CDR1 is MNHNY and CDR2 is SVGAGI (reference sequence). V was clipped by 4 bases and J by 8 bases, with 11 bases between them. CDR3: CASSSGVGEKLFF. DNA of the CDR3: TGTGCCAGCAGTTCAGGGGTAGGGGAAAAACTGTTTTTT.

The chain carries TRBV19 and TRBJ1-1; 8 bases fit TRBD1. The CDR3 is 14 amino acids. Germline lookup yields CDR1 LNHDA and CDR2 SQIVND (reference sequence). J gave up 0 bases and V 7 bases, and 4 bases lay outside the gene matches. CDR3 bases: TGTGCCAGTAAAGGGGACAGGATGAACACTGAAGCTTTCTTT. Encoded protein: CASKGDRMNTEAFF.

This chain connects TRBV28 to TRBJ2-3, with 13 positions matching TRBD2. CDR1 is MDHEN, CDR2 SYDVKM, per germline. The trim removed 7 bases at V and 1 base at J, leaving 5 bases unmatched. The CDR3 length is 16 residues. The CDR3, as DNA: TGTGCCAGCAATATACTAGCGGGAGGGGGCACAGATACGCAGTATTTT. Protein product: CASNILAGGGTDTQYF.

The chain couples TRBV7-9 to TRBJ1-1; possible D gene TRBD1, 5 bases. V dropped 5 bases and J dropped 10 bases, with 17 bases sitting between them. The CDR3 loop spans 13 amino acids. CDR1 and CDR2 from the germline V gene are SEHNR and FQNEAQ (reference sequence). The CDR3 region has the DNA TGTGCCAGCAGCGTGGGGGGGAACCTCATAGCTTTCTTT. This sequence encodes CASSVGGNLIAFF.

This sequence joins TRBV6-5 and TRBJ2-7; 7 nucleotides agree with TRBD1. Germline CDR1 and CDR2: MNHEY and SVGAGI. V trimming: 0 bases; J trimming: 6 bases; junction bases outside the gene matches: 5. The length of the CDR3 is 14 residues. The CDR3 region has the DNA TGTGCCAGCAGTTACTCGGGACAGTCTGGCGAGCAGTACTTC. Translating gives CASSYSGQSGEQYF.

V gene TRBV3-1 (or the pseudogene TRBV3-2) combines with J gene TRBJ2-2, with 8 bases that match TRBD2. Germline V gene sequence: CDR1 LGHDT, CDR2 YNNKEL (reference sequence). J was trimmed by 1 base and V by 4 bases; bases with no gene match: 5. The CDR3 spans 16 residues. CDR3 sequence: CASSLRTSKNTGELFF. CDR3 nucleotides: TGTGCCAGCAGCCTCCGGACTAGCAAGAACACCGGGGAGCTGTTTTTT.